A selection of T cell receptor beta chains follows, all from one sample in a study of blood T cell repertoires in COVID-19. Profiling relied on immunoSEQ multiplex PCR, and the TCRdb table lists in-frame clones only, not all of them. The sample lists 200,000 to 250,000 clones, about 91% occurring once. Sequenced input: PBMCs or T cells enriched from blood (not recorded which). Receptor source: a man aged 18-30 years with acute COVID-19. Both conserved end residues are part of each CDR3. Each record gives: V gene, CDR3 protein.

v_call: TRBV12-3/TRBV12-4
cdr3_aa: CATRHRSFYEQYF

v_call: TRBV24-1
cdr3_aa: CATSDLSRDQETQYF

v_call: TRBV7-2
cdr3_aa: CASSPTLGQGRREQFF

v_call: TRBV24-1
cdr3_aa: CATGTATSGNTIYF

v_call: TRBV18
cdr3_aa: CASSLNRDQPQHF

v_call: TRBV25-1
cdr3_aa: CASSGTGSIRSKTIYF

v_call: TRBV5-1
cdr3_aa: CASSLGARELAGELFF

v_call: TRBV28
cdr3_aa: CASSPSDRGGETQYF

v_call: TRBV9
cdr3_aa: CASSSWEGGYGYTF

v_call: TRBV27
cdr3_aa: CATTYSYEQYF

v_call: TRBV28
cdr3_aa: CASTLRQVANYGYTF

v_call: TRBV10-1
cdr3_aa: CASSEGLAGVRYNEQFF

v_call: TRBV30
cdr3_aa: CAWNRVETQYF

v_call: TRBV6-5
cdr3_aa: CASTQREGRDIQYF

v_call: TRBV7-7
cdr3_aa: CASRSDRAAGNTIYF

v_call: TRBV19
cdr3_aa: CASSMSGQMNTEAFF

v_call: TRBV27
cdr3_aa: CASRNLAGLPEQFF

v_call: TRBV5-4
cdr3_aa: CASSLGFGRGYDTSRSYTF

v_call: TRBV5-1
cdr3_aa: CASSPGAMDTETQYF

v_call: TRBV10-1
cdr3_aa: CASSESVDAAAYGYTF

v_call: TRBV11-3
cdr3_aa: CASSYGTGSYEQYF

v_call: TRBV27
cdr3_aa: CASKEVRKPPHEQFF

v_call: TRBV4-3
cdr3_aa: CASSQARDLNTDTQYF

v_call: TRBV11-3
cdr3_aa: CASSSGAAEAFF

v_call: TRBV14
cdr3_aa: CASSRQSYEQYF

v_call: TRBV7-2
cdr3_aa: CASSSPRDRDQTQYF

v_call: TRBV25-1
cdr3_aa: CASSETGTIANYGYTF

v_call: TRBV5-8
cdr3_aa: CASSARDRPYEQYF

v_call: TRBV5-8
cdr3_aa: CASSPGLAGDNEQFF

v_call: TRBV7-3
cdr3_aa: CASSLEPGLAIDTQYF

v_call: TRBV27
cdr3_aa: CASSPDWTAHQETQYF

v_call: TRBV2
cdr3_aa: CASFQGGEQYF

v_call: TRBV4-1
cdr3_aa: CASRLGLAGPLSYEQYF

v_call: TRBV4-3
cdr3_aa: CASSQEKGVKAGGYTF

v_call: TRBV5-4
cdr3_aa: CASSLQPSGTEAFF

v_call: TRBV2
cdr3_aa: CASLGQGQYF

v_call: TRBV4-2
cdr3_aa: CASSPTTGGYNEQFF

v_call: TRBV23-1
cdr3_aa: CASSHPPLMGTSGRWETQYF

v_call: TRBV19
cdr3_aa: CASSIGQGATDTQYF

v_call: TRBV19
cdr3_aa: CASRGRDNTEAFF

v_call: TRBV29-1
cdr3_aa: CSVSPLSGANVLTF

v_call: TRBV7-7
cdr3_aa: CASSPGTGAYEQYF

v_call: TRBV5-1
cdr3_aa: CASSFGTVTYEQYF

v_call: TRBV20-1
cdr3_aa: CSASLQGKYTEAFF

v_call: TRBV28
cdr3_aa: CASSFGPYNEQFF

v_call: TRBV19
cdr3_aa: CASSISTVNQPQHF

v_call: TRBV11-1
cdr3_aa: CASSQREGLRDTQYF

v_call: TRBV4-1
cdr3_aa: CASSQAGTGAYEQYF

v_call: TRBV9
cdr3_aa: CASSARGDNEQFF

v_call: TRBV5-4
cdr3_aa: CASSLGGSYNEQFF

v_call: TRBV3-1/TRBV3-2
cdr3_aa: CASSLGGLDEQFF

v_call: TRBV3-1/TRBV3-2
cdr3_aa: CASSLTLGTGGYEQYF

v_call: TRBV29-1
cdr3_aa: CSASSRMGQDTGELFF

v_call: TRBV6-5
cdr3_aa: CASSYSSSYNEQFF